Each of the 26 T cell receptor beta chains below was sequenced from the same sample in a study of blood T cell repertoires in COVID-19 (TCRdb year 2020). Receptor libraries were prepared by the immunoSEQ multiplex PCR assay. Entries here come from immuneACCESS through TCRdb and include only in-frame sequences with V and J called. Some clones fail to appear in such tables; in the studies checked, an unresolved V gene covers under half of the shortfall, and the cause of the remainder is unknown. The sample has over 250,000 clones on record, 75% to 90% of them singletons. About 1.4% of the sample is held by the ten biggest clonotypes. Sequencing was carried out using peripheral blood. The receptors derive from a woman aged 35 to 49 who had recovered from COVID-19.

This clone has only a few counts. CDR3: CASSMSLVLVREQYF. In nucleotides, the CDR3 is TGTGCCAGTAGTATGAGCCTCGTCTTAGTTCGCGAGCAGTACTTC. This rearrangement joins TRBV19 to TRBJ2-7; no clear D. V was shortened by 3 bases and J by 6 bases, with 18 bases between the two germline ends. The germline V gene encodes CDR1 LNHDA and CDR2 SQIVND (reference sequence). The CDR3 spans 15 residues.

The rearrangement uses TRBV5-1 and TRBJ1-2; TRBD1 might be the D (6 bases). The CDR3 runs to 11 residues. The V end was cut by 4 bases, the J end by 8 bases, with 9 bases between. Germline V CDR1 and CDR2: SGHRS, YFSETQ. The CDR3 loop is CASSAGVGYTF. The CDR3 DNA reads TGCGCCAGCAGCGCAGGGGTCGGCTACACCTTC.

The chain is built from TRBV19 and TRBJ1-2, with 7 nucleotides matching TRBD1. The CDR3 contains 18 residues. In germline, CDR1 is LNHDA, CDR2 SQIVND (reference sequence). V was clipped by 4 bases and J by 3 bases; unmatched bases: 17. The CDR3 loop reads CASSTRDSPLYGDYGYTF. DNA of the CDR3: TGTGCCAGTAGTACCCGGGACAGCCCCCTTTATGGTGACTATGGCTACACCTTC.

The gene calls are TRBV29-1 and TRBJ2-2; D may be TRBD2 (6 bases). Germline lookup yields CDR1 SQVTM and CDR2 ANQGSEA. The V gene lost 6 bases and the J gene lost 4 bases, with 12 bases spanning the gap. The CDR3 runs 13 residues. The CDR3 DNA follows: TGCAGCGTGGCGCAGGGAGGCACCGGGGAGCTGTTTTTT. It is translated as CSVAQGGTGELFF.

The chain recombines TRBV5-6 with TRBJ2-5; D call uncertain. The CDR3 is 13 residues long. Trimming left V 2 bases short and J 5 bases short, with 10 bases between. Germline values: CDR1 SGHDT, CDR2 YYEEEE. CDR3 protein: CASSFDHRETQYF. DNA for the CDR3: TGTGCCAGCAGCTTCGATCACCGGGAGACCCAGTACTTC. Variable domain in full (rest from reference TRBV5-6 and TRBJ2-5): DAGVTQSPTHLIKTRGQQVTLRCSPKSGHDTVSWYQQALGQGPQFIFQYYEEEERQRGNFPDRFSGHQFPNYSSELNVNALLLGDSALYLCASSFDHRETQYFGPGTRLLVL.

The chain joins TRBV9 to TRBJ1-2; D unresolved. The V end lost 5 bases, the J end lost 5 bases, and 10 bases lay between the germline ends. This CDR3 is 12 amino acids long. CDR1 SGDLS and CDR2 YYNGEE come from the germline V gene. The CDR3 loop is CASRGDHYGYTF. The CDR3 nucleotides read TGTGCCAGCAGAGGAGACCATTATGGCTACACCTTC.

The V gene is TRBV7-9, the J gene TRBJ2-3, with D perhaps matching TRBD2 (6 bases). The CDR3 extends over 13 amino acids. The ends were cut back, 1 base at V and 14 bases at J, with 16 bases in the middle. CDR1 SEHNR and CDR2 FQNEAQ come from the germline V gene (reference sequence). CDR3 protein: CASSLGRVGTSYF. The CDR3 nucleotides read TGTGCCAGCAGCTTAGGACGGGTTGGGACTTCGTATTTT.

The rearrangement links TRBV18 to TRBJ2-1, with 9 bases aligning to TRBD2. Trimming removed 3 bases from V and 1 base from J; junction bases left unmatched: 1. The CDR3 runs 15 residues. The V gene's germline CDR1 is KGHSH and CDR2 LQKENI. CDR3 amino acids: CASSPLAGSYNEQFF. The CDR3 nucleotides read TGTGCCAGCTCACCTCTAGCGGGGTCCTACAATGAGCAGTTCTTC.

This chain connects TRBV24-1 to TRBJ2-1; possibly TRBD2 for D (5 bases). V was shortened by 4 bases and J by 9 bases, with 15 bases between the two germline ends. CDR3 size: 14 residues. Germline CDR1 is KGHDR and CDR2 is SFDVKD. CDR3 DNA sequence: TGTGCCACCAGTGACCCTCGGAGGACGGGTGAGCAGTTCTTC. Translated: CATSDPRRTGEQFF.

In DNA form, the CDR3 reads TGTGCCAGCTCACCGACACCCTCTGGGACTGAAGCTTTCTTT. Translation: CASSPTPSGTEAFF. The rearrangement joins TRBV18 to TRBJ1-1; D unresolved. Trimming shortened V by 3 bases and J by 5 bases, and 13 bases separated the two germline ends. CDR3 length: 14 residues. Per the germline V gene, CDR1 is KGHSH and CDR2 is LQKENI.

The rearrangement links TRBV18 to TRBJ2-2; D perhaps matches TRBD1 (5 bases). The germline V gene encodes CDR1 KGHSH and CDR2 LQKENI. Trimming cost V 6 bases and J 0 bases, with 14 bases left between them. This CDR3 comprises 16 residues. CDR3 region: CASSRFDSANTGELFF. The CDR3 DNA follows: TGTGCCAGCTCGCGATTCGACAGTGCGAACACCGGGGAGCTGTTTTTT.

This clone has a single count. This chain connects TRBV15 to TRBJ1-2; TRBD1 matches at 7 bases. This CDR3 spans 15 amino acids. Germline V gene lookup returns CDR1 LNHNV and CDR2 YYDKDF (reference sequence). V shed 4 bases and J 4 bases; nucleotides not matched to a gene: 9. In DNA form, the CDR3 reads TGTGCCACCAGCATCGGGACAGACCCTTCCTATGGCTACACCTTC. This sequence encodes CATSIGTDPSYGYTF.

The J gene is TRBJ1-2, the V gene TRBV15, with D uncertain. Germline values: CDR1 LNHNV, CDR2 YYDKDF (reference sequence). The CDR3 is 16 amino acids. Trimming took off 5 bases at V and 0 bases at J, with 16 bases between the two ends. The CDR3 spells CATSRSMGRANYGYTF. CDR3 sequence (DNA): TGTGCCACCAGCCGGTCAATGGGCAGAGCTAACTATGGCTACACCTTC.

This clone was picked up one time. The rearrangement uses TRBV4-1 and TRBJ1-5; D remains ambiguous. Per germline, CDR1 MGHRA and CDR2 YSYEKL. The CDR3 runs to 13 residues. V was trimmed by 3 bases and J by 7 bases, leaving 10 bases between them. CDR3 loop: CASSQGSGQPQHF. The DNA for the CDR3 is TGCGCCAGCAGCCAGGGTTCGGGGCAGCCCCAGCATTTT.

V usage is TRBV3-1 (or the pseudogene TRBV3-2) and J usage is TRBJ2-7; D not certain. Trimming stripped 5 bases from V and 4 bases from J, with 12 bases between. The CDR3 extends over 13 amino acids. Germline V lookup: CDR1 LGHDT, CDR2 YNNKEL (reference sequence). CDR3 protein: CASSSRQSYEQYF. The CDR3 DNA follows: TGTGCCAGCAGCTCCCGACAATCTTACGAGCAGTACTTC.

This chain connects TRBV12-3 or TRBV12-4 to TRBJ1-1; 8 bases map to TRBD1. The trim removed 10 bases at V and 4 bases at J, leaving 5 bases unmatched. This CDR3 contains 12 residues. CDR3 nucleotide sequence: TGTGCCACGTCGGACAGGGCCACTGAAGCTTTCTTT. Amino acids: CATSDRATEAFF.

The chain combines TRBV28 with TRBJ2-5, with 11 bases that match TRBD2. Germline loops: CDR1 MDHEN, CDR2 SYDVKM. The CDR3 contains 14 residues. The junction had 4 bases not matched to a gene; V was cut back by 6 bases and J by 4 bases. The chain's CDR3 is CASRLAGDRETQYF. CDR3 coding DNA: TGTGCCAGCAGACTAGCGGGGGATAGAGAGACCCAGTACTTC.

Note on this clone: At one boundary the junction diverges from the germline segment, which might be a read error. The V gene is TRBV7-2, the J gene TRBJ1-2; D is unclear. The germline V gene has CDR1 SGHTA and CDR2 FQGNSA. The CDR3 runs to 14 residues. The CDR3 nucleotides are TGTGCCAGCAGCTTAGTACCTACTCAATATGCCTACACCTTC. Amino acid sequence: CASSLVPTQYAYTF.

A single count supports this clone. The chain joins TRBV5-6 to TRBJ1-2; no clear D gene. Germline V gene lookup returns CDR1 SGHDT and CDR2 YYEEEE. V lost 1 base, J lost 6 bases, and 10 bases lay in between. The CDR3 loop spans 13 amino acids. The CDR3 coding sequence is TGTGCCAGCAGCTTGACACGGGGAAATGGCTACACCTTC. This encodes CASSLTRGNGYTF.

The chain combines TRBV3-1 (or the pseudogene TRBV3-2) with TRBJ1-1; maybe TRBD1 (5 bases). CDR3 length equals 18 residues. Germline CDR1 reads LGHDT; CDR2 reads YNNKEL (reference sequence). Trimming removed 0 bases from V and 3 bases from J, with 20 bases in between. The CDR3 loop reads CASSQEGFRLGGDTEAFF. CDR3 coding DNA: TGTGCCAGCAGCCAAGAGGGATTCAGACTGGGGGGGGACACTGAAGCTTTCTTT.

The rearrangement joins TRBV5-6 to TRBJ2-7, with 11 bases identical to TRBD2. Germline assignment: CDR1 SGHDT and CDR2 YYEEEE. The CDR3 loop spans 14 amino acids. Losses at the gene ends were 7 bases for V and 4 bases for J; bases not matched to a gene: 7. The CDR3 sequence: CASHGSSGGYEQYF. The CDR3, as DNA: TGTGCCAGCCACGGGTCTAGCGGGGGGTACGAGCAGTACTTC.

This sequence joins TRBV18 and TRBJ1-1; 10 bases line up with TRBD1. Germline CDR1 and CDR2: KGHSH and LQKENI. Losses at the gene ends were 4 bases for V and 2 bases for J; bases not matched to a gene: 7. This CDR3 spans 16 amino acids. The DNA for the CDR3 is TGTGCCAGCTCACGGGACAGGGGTCCTATTAACACTGAAGCTTTCTTT. It is translated as CASSRDRGPINTEAFF. The complete variable domain, with remaining parts taken from reference TRBV18 and TRBJ1-1, reads NAGVMQNPRHLVRRRGQEARLRCSPMKGHSHVYWYRQLPEEGLKFMVYLQKENIIDESGMPKERFSAEFPKEGPSILRIQQVVRGDSAAYFCASSRDRGPINTEAFFGQGTRLTVV.

DNA for the CDR3: TGTGCCAGCAGTTGGTGGGACAGAAATTCACCCCTCCACTTT. Translating gives CASSWWDRNSPLHF. The chain combines TRBV5-6 with TRBJ1-6, with 7 bases fitting TRBD1. The CDR3 extends over 14 amino acids. The junction had 6 bases not matched to a gene; V was cut back by 5 bases and J by 7 bases. Per germline, CDR1 SGHDT and CDR2 YYEEEE.

The genes are TRBV5-1 and TRBJ2-5; 7 bases line up with TRBD2. This CDR3 is 15 amino acids long. V shed 0 bases and J 3 bases; nucleotides not matched to a gene: 5. Per germline, CDR1 SGHRS and CDR2 YFSETQ. The CDR3 region has the DNA TGCGCCAGCAGCTTGGGGGGGACTAAAGAAGAGACCCAGTACTTC. Protein sequence: CASSLGGTKEETQYF.

This sequence joins TRBV13 and TRBJ2-7; maybe TRBD1 (6 bases). This CDR3 spans 16 amino acids. From germline, CDR1 is PRHDT and CDR2 FYEKMQ (reference sequence). V lost 5 bases to trimming and J lost 0 bases, with 17 bases between them. CDR3 nucleotide sequence: TGTGCCAGCAGCACCCACAGGGTTCCTAGCTCCTACGAGCAGTACTTC. This codes for CASSTHRVPSSYEQYF.

The chain joins TRBV7-2 to TRBJ2-3; the match to TRBD1 covers 8 bases. The CDR3 covers 14 residues. After removal of 5 bases from V and 5 bases from J, the junction contained 6 bases not matched to a gene. CDR1 is SGHTA, CDR2 FQGNSA, per germline. In DNA form, the CDR3 reads TGTGCCAGCAGCCCCCGGACAGGGCGAGATACGCAGTATTTT. This sequence encodes CASSPRTGRDTQYF.